Shown below are 4 T cell receptor beta chains from a single sample sequenced in a study of siplizumab effects on memory and regulatory T cells. The data were produced by immunoSEQ multiplex PCR, yet TCRdb's version contains in-frame clones alone and is incomplete. The table has 15,000 to 25,000 clones, about 45% seen once. Responder and stimulator cells in the mixed lymphocyte reaction were cultured together for five to six days at 37°C. Which antigens these TCRs recognize remains unknown. Sequences were obtained from CFSE-low (dividing) CD4+ T cells sorted from an allogeneic mixed lymphocyte reaction. These receptors all stem from a human donor in good health; the cells came from an allogeneic mixed lymphocyte reaction. Some clones in this sample may be carry-over from other donors' samples.

This clone has a handful of counts. The chain employs TRBV5-1 and TRBJ2-3; tentatively, D is TRBD2 (6 bases). V lost 4 bases, J lost 1 base, and 19 bases lay in between. The CDR3 contains 17 residues. Germline V gene data show CDR1 as SGHRS and CDR2 as YFSETQ. The CDR3 here is CASSTGWGLPRTDTQYF. DNA of the CDR3: TGCGCCAGCAGCACCGGTTGGGGACTTCCGCGCACAGATACGCAGTATTTT.

In its sample, this clone was seen a few times. This rearrangement joins TRBV5-1 to TRBJ2-3; D remains unclear. CDR1 SGHRS and CDR2 YFSETQ come from the germline V gene. The V gene lost 2 bases and the J gene lost 4 bases, with 11 bases spanning the gap. There are 14 residues in the CDR3. For the CDR3, the DNA is TGCGCCAGCAGCTTCCCGATAGCCCCAGATACGCAGTATTTT. Protein product: CASSFPIAPDTQYF. Drawing the rest from reference TRBV5-1 and TRBJ2-3, the complete variable domain is KAGVTQTPRYLIKTRGQQVTLSCSPISGHRSVSWYQQTPGQGLQFLFEYFSETQRNKGNFPGRFSGRQFSNSRSEMNVSTLELGDSALYLCASSFPIAPDTQYFGPGTRLTVL.

The chain combines TRBV29-1 with TRBJ2-4; the match to TRBD1 covers 10 bases. This CDR3 is 11 amino acids long. Germline V lookup: CDR1 SQVTM, CDR2 ANQGSEA. The CDR3 reads CGGQGENIQYF. The CDR3 DNA is TGCGGAGGACAGGGGGAAAACATTCAGTACTTC.

This clone was detected a few times. The chain has TRBV5-1 and TRBJ2-2; D assignment may be TRBD1 or TRBD2 (5 bases each). V gave up 0 bases and J gave up 6 bases, with 21 bases separating them. The CDR3 contains 18 residues. Germline V gene sequence: CDR1 SGHRS, CDR2 YFSETQ. CDR3 loop: CASSLAVGPGSSPGELFF. In DNA form, the CDR3 reads TGCGCCAGCAGCTTGGCCGTCGGGCCAGGGAGCTCGCCCGGGGAGCTGTTTTTT.